Below, 30 T cell receptor beta chains from the same sample are listed, as sequenced in a study of T cells after posttransplantation cyclophosphamide. A marrow graft followed busulfan-fludarabine conditioning, with cyclophosphamide on days +3 and +4. Only in-frame clones appear in the TCRdb table, and some are missing; sequencing was by immunoSEQ multiplex PCR. The sample contains 16,000 or so clones, none of them singletons. Sequenced material: PBMCs, taken after allogeneic stem cell transplant with posttransplant cyclophosphamide. Receptors originate from a female patient younger than 45 who received an allogeneic stem cell transplant from a related donor, was CMV-positive, and had no GVHD. The graft donor may have contributed some T cells.

This clone was counted ten times or more. This chain links TRBV11-3 with TRBJ2-7; possibly TRBD1 for D (5 bases). The CDR3 is 12 amino acids. The germline gives CDR1 SGHNT, CDR2 YENEEA. V was clipped by 5 bases and J by 4 bases, with 9 bases between them. The CDR3 DNA reads TGTGCCAGCAGCCTCGACAGATACGAGCAGTACTTC. Residues: CASSLDRYEQYF. The full variable domain, its missing parts supplied by reference TRBV11-3 and TRBJ2-7, is EAGVVQSPRYKIIEKKQPVAFWCNPISGHNTLYWYLQNLGQGPELLIRYENEEAVDDSQLPKDRFSAERLKGVDSTLKIQPAELGDSAVYLCASSLDRYEQYFGPGTRLTVT.

In this sample, this clone turned up many times. The chain has TRBV5-1 and TRBJ2-3, with 8 bases identical to TRBD2. Looked up from germline, CDR1 is SGHRS and CDR2 is YFSETQ. The V segment lost 0 bases and the J segment 2 bases; nucleotides outside the gene matches: 5. This CDR3 is 16 amino acids long. CDR3 nucleotides: TGCGCCAGCAGCTTGGCGATTAGCGGGACCACAGATACGCAGTATTTT. It yields the protein CASSLAISGTTDTQYF.

This clone was recorded at least ten times. V gene TRBV29-1 combines with J gene TRBJ2-5; D is undetermined. Germline assignment: CDR1 SQVTM and CDR2 ANQGSEA. The CDR3 loop spans 12 amino acids. Trimming cost V 7 bases and J 1 base, with 10 bases left between them. This chain's CDR3 is CSGREAQETQYF. The CDR3, as DNA: TGCAGCGGCCGAGAGGCCCAAGAGACCCAGTACTTC.

This clone was seen many times. The chain combines TRBV4-3 with TRBJ1-2, with D perhaps matching TRBD1 (6 bases). Germline V gene data show CDR1 as LGHNA and CDR2 as YSLEER. The CDR3 length is 16 residues. V shed 2 bases and J shed 7 bases, with 20 bases lying between them. As DNA, the CDR3 is TGCGCCAGCAGCCAAAGGGGATTCGCGGGGGCGGGTGGCTACACCTTC. Amino acid sequence: CASSQRGFAGAGGYTF.

The sample holds many counts of this clone. V and J are TRBV27 and TRBJ2-7, with 8 positions matching TRBD2. This CDR3 region has 14 residues. The germline gives CDR1 MNHEY, CDR2 SMNVEV (reference sequence). V was clipped by 2 bases and J by 2 bases; unmatched bases: 2. The CDR3 nucleotides read TGTGCCAGCAGTTTACTAGCGGGTACCTACGAGCAGTACTTC. Encoded protein: CASSLLAGTYEQYF.

This clone occurred many times. V gene TRBV7-9 combines with J gene TRBJ1-6; D not resolved. Trimming pared 1 base from V and 8 bases from J, leaving 9 bases between. Germline CDR1 SEHNR, CDR2 FQNEAQ (reference sequence). This CDR3 spans 14 amino acids. The CDR3: CASSLGEGYSPLHF. For the CDR3, the DNA is TGTGCCAGCAGCTTAGGGGAGGGTTATTCACCCCTCCACTTT.

This clone was found many times. This chain links TRBV7-2 with TRBJ2-3; TRBD2 matches 8 bases. CDR1 SGHTA and CDR2 FQGNSA come from the germline V gene. J was trimmed by 2 bases and V by 6 bases; bases with no gene match: 4. The CDR3 loop spans 14 amino acids. CDR3 nucleotides: TGTGCCAGCAGTCCGACTAGCGACACAGATACGCAGTATTTT. It yields the protein CASSPTSDTDTQYF.

There are many counts of this clone. The rearrangement uses TRBV6-5 and TRBJ1-2; TRBD1 is a possible D gene (6 bases). The CDR3 runs to 14 residues. Germline loops: CDR1 MNHEY, CDR2 SVGAGI. V dropped 0 bases and J dropped 6 bases, with 11 bases sitting between them. CDR3 protein: CASSYSSGGDGYTF. DNA for the CDR3: TGTGCCAGCAGTTACTCGAGCGGGGGCGATGGCTACACCTTC.

This clone came up many times. This chain uses TRBV7-8 with TRBJ2-7; D unresolved. Trimming removed 1 base at V and 10 bases at J, with 8 bases between. The CDR3 length is 11 residues. The germline V gene encodes CDR1 SGHVS and CDR2 FQNEAQ. CDR3 DNA: TGTGCCAGCAGCTTAGTAGATTACCAGTACTTC. Translated, it gives CASSLVDYQYF.

This clone was seen repeatedly, ten times or more. The chain has TRBV6-1 and TRBJ2-7; perhaps TRBD2 as D (5 bases). This CDR3 spans 14 amino acids. Germline V gene sequence: CDR1 MNHNS, CDR2 SASEGT. V gave up 8 bases and J gave up 3 bases, with 17 bases separating them. The CDR3 DNA reads TGTGCCAGCTTGGGAGATGGGGTTCACTACGAGCAGTACTTC. Amino acids: CASLGDGVHYEQYF.

Ten or more counts support this clone. The chain links TRBV7-6 to TRBJ2-5; 12 bases fit TRBD2. This CDR3 is built from 16 residues. Germline assignment: CDR1 SGHVS and CDR2 FNYEAQ. V lost 8 bases, J lost 3 bases, and 10 bases stayed unmatched. The CDR3 sequence: CASSFGLAGSEETQYF. In DNA form, the CDR3 reads TGTGCCAGCTCCTTTGGACTAGCGGGATCGGAAGAGACCCAGTACTTC.

This clone was counted many times. The rearrangement joins TRBV2 to TRBJ2-1; 9 nucleotides line up with TRBD1. This CDR3 has 14 residues. V lost 7 bases, J lost 7 bases, and 8 bases stayed unmatched. Looked up from germline, CDR1 is SNHLY and CDR2 is FYNNEI. The CDR3: CASIQDRGANEQFF. The CDR3 coding sequence is TGTGCCAGCATCCAGGACAGGGGTGCGAATGAGCAGTTCTTC.

Ten or more counts support this clone. The CDR3 here is CAWSRDTGELFF. CDR3 DNA: TGTGCCTGGAGTCGGGACACCGGGGAGCTGTTTTTT. The chain joins TRBV30 to TRBJ2-2; D gene ambiguous. The CDR3 sequence is 12 residues long. The V end was cut by 2 bases, the J end by 3 bases, with 4 bases between. Germline CDR1 is GTSNPN and CDR2 is SVGIG (reference sequence).

In its sample, this clone was seen many times. This chain connects TRBV28 to TRBJ2-7; maybe TRBD2 (6 bases). The V and J ends lost 5 bases and 3 bases respectively, with 14 bases between them. This CDR3 has 14 residues. The germline gives CDR1 MDHEN, CDR2 SYDVKM. In nucleotides, the CDR3 is TGTGCCAGCAGTCCCTTGGGGGAGGACTACGAGCAGTACTTC. Translating gives CASSPLGEDYEQYF.

The chain carries TRBV28 and TRBJ1-6; D not certain. V gave up 7 bases and J gave up 8 bases, with 18 bases separating them. The CDR3 spans 15 residues. CDR1 MDHEN and CDR2 SYDVKM come from the germline V gene. The CDR3 sequence: CASTIGPGYHSPLHF. The CDR3 nucleotides are TGTGCCAGCACTATTGGTCCGGGATACCATTCACCCCTCCACTTT.

This clone showed up many times. The V call is TRBV7-2, the J call TRBJ2-5, with 11 bases lining up with TRBD1. V lost 4 bases to trimming and J lost 5 bases; unmatched junction nucleotides: 6. The CDR3 is made up of 15 amino acids. CDR1 and CDR2 (germline): SGHTA, FQGNSA. The CDR3 DNA reads TGTGCCAGCAGCTCGGCCGGGACAGGGGGTGAGACCCAGTACTTC. Its translation is CASSSAGTGGETQYF.

This clone was detected a few times. Given a much more abundant clone one base away, this may be a read error. The chain is built from TRBV19 and TRBJ2-5, with 7 bases fitting TRBD2. Trimming took 5 bases from V and 9 from J; bases not matched to a gene: 12. This CDR3 region has 14 residues. CDR1 and CDR2 (germline): LNHDA, SQIVND (reference sequence). The CDR3 DNA reads as TGTGCCAGTAGTGTAACTCAGGGTCGGGAGGCCCAGTACTTC. The encoded protein is CASSVTQGREAQYF.

This clone was counted ten times or more. CDR3 sequence reads: CASSLGGDSPLHF. The CDR3 DNA reads TGTGCCAGCAGTTTGGGAGGGGATTCACCCCTCCACTTT. The chain uses TRBV6-5 and TRBJ1-6, with D perhaps TRBD1 (5 bases). Germline values: CDR1 MNHEY, CDR2 SVGAGI. There are 13 residues in the CDR3. V lost 4 bases and J 8 bases, leaving 9 bases between the germline ends.

This clone showed up many times. This chain links TRBV11-3 with TRBJ2-7; tentative D call: TRBD2 (5 bases). Trimming took off 2 bases at V and 0 bases at J, with 8 bases between the two ends. Germline V gene data show CDR1 as SGHNT and CDR2 as YENEEA. The CDR3 covers 14 residues. The CDR3 loop reads CASSLYRDSYEQYF. The CDR3 DNA sequence: TGTGCCAGCAGCTTATACCGGGACTCCTACGAGCAGTACTTC.

This clone has ten or more counts. This chain uses TRBV28 with TRBJ2-1, with 7 bases aligning to TRBD2. The V gene end was trimmed by 6 bases and the J gene end by 6 bases; junction bases not matched to a gene: 23. This CDR3 spans 19 amino acids. Germline V gene lookup returns CDR1 MDHEN and CDR2 SYDVKM. CDR3 amino acids: CASRSTGLTGGLGVNEQFF. The DNA for the CDR3 is TGTGCCAGCAGATCAACAGGACTAACGGGAGGATTAGGGGTCAATGAGCAGTTCTTC.

This clone was seen ten or more times. The rearrangement uses TRBV15 and TRBJ2-2, with 9 bases aligning to TRBD2. After removal of 1 base from V and 7 bases from J, the junction contained 13 bases not matched to a gene. Germline V gene lookup returns CDR1 LNHNV and CDR2 YYDKDF (reference sequence). This CDR3 is built from 18 residues. Written as DNA, the CDR3 is TGTGCCACCAGCAGAGCCGGGGCGGGAGGGCCAGGTAGCGGGGAGCTGTTTTTT. Translating gives CATSRAGAGGPGSGELFF.

The sample holds many counts of this clone. This chain connects TRBV19 to TRBJ2-7; 7 nucleotides agree with TRBD1. With 6 bases clipped from V and 1 base from J, the junction kept 6 bases outside the gene matches. Germline V gene lookup returns CDR1 LNHDA and CDR2 SQIVND (reference sequence). The CDR3 length is 14 residues. This CDR3 is CASRSDRRSYEQYF. CDR3 DNA sequence: TGTGCCAGTAGATCGGACAGGCGATCCTACGAGCAGTACTTC.

This clone was observed at least ten times. The DNA for the CDR3 is TGCGCCAGCAGCCAAGCGGGAGTAGCGAACACCGGGGAGCTGTTTTTT. Its protein is CASSQAGVANTGELFF. The chain has TRBV4-3 and TRBJ2-2; D perhaps matches TRBD2 (6 bases). Trimming removed 1 base from V and 0 bases from J, with 9 bases in between. Germline lookup yields CDR1 LGHNA and CDR2 YSLEER. The CDR3 runs 16 residues.

This clone turned up a few times. The CDR3 nucleotides are TGTGCCAGCAGTTTGAATGGACTAGCGGGAGACTACGAGCAGTACTTC. It codes for CASSLNGLAGDYEQYF. V usage is TRBV27 and J usage is TRBJ2-5, with 13 bases fitting TRBD2. The end of the DNA fits TRBJ2-7 better, so the J call may be wrong. The V gene's germline CDR1 is MNHEY and CDR2 SMNVEV (reference sequence). This CDR3 is built from 16 residues.

This clone occurred many times. V gene TRBV30 combines with J gene TRBJ2-7; D call uncertain. This CDR3 has 13 amino acids. From germline, CDR1 is GTSNPN and CDR2 SVGIG (reference sequence). Trimming stripped 5 bases from V and 4 bases from J, with 15 bases between. CDR3 in amino acids: CAWGYSNFYEQYF. Here the CDR3 DNA reads TGTGCCTGGGGATACAGCAATTTTTACGAGCAGTACTTC.

This clone appeared many times. The chain joins TRBV19 to TRBJ2-3; 7 bases are shared with TRBD1. The CDR3 has 13 residues. Trimming cost V 4 bases and J 4 bases; bases outside gene matches: 2. CDR1 and CDR2 (germline): LNHDA, SQIVND (reference sequence). In DNA, the CDR3 is TGTGCCAGTAGTACTCAGGGGGCAGATACGCAGTATTTT. It translates to CASSTQGADTQYF.

This clone was counted ten times or more. This chain joins TRBV4-2 and TRBJ2-3; 9 bases are shared with TRBD2. Trimming cost V 4 bases and J 5 bases; bases outside gene matches: 16. Germline V gene data show CDR1 as LGHNA and CDR2 as YNFKEQ. The CDR3 is made up of 18 amino acids. CDR3 sequence: CASSLGLAGYIARDTQYF. CDR3 coding DNA: TGTGCCAGCAGCCTCGGGCTAGCGGGGTACATTGCAAGAGATACGCAGTATTTT.

This clone was seen ten or more times. The chain joins TRBV21-1 to TRBJ1-1; the table assigns TRBD1, which was not confirmed against the DNA. TRBV21-1 is marked as a pseudogene. CDR3 length equals 16 residues. The CDR3 DNA follows: TGTGCCAGCAGCAAAGCGCTCAGGGGTTTTTCCACTGAAGCTTTCTTT. As protein: CASSKALRGFSTEAFF.

This clone was seen at least ten times. The V call is TRBV23-1, the J call TRBJ2-7; D is unclear. TRBV23-1 carries the ORF label, with uncertain function. The CDR3 runs 15 residues. Trimming took 4 bases from V and 1 from J, leaving 14 bases between them. DNA for the CDR3: TGCGCCAGCAGTCTTCAGGCAGTGCCGTCCTACGAGCAGTACTTC. Translated: CASSLQAVPSYEQYF.

This clone has a count of ten or more. The chain is built from TRBV19 and TRBJ1-6; 7 nucleotides align to TRBD1. Per the germline V gene, CDR1 is LNHDA and CDR2 is SQIVND (reference sequence). The CDR3 loop spans 15 amino acids. Germline trimming cut 1 base from V and 9 bases from J; bases unmatched to any gene: 6. The CDR3 DNA sequence: TGTGCCAGTAGTATAGGACAGGGAAGCGGTTCACCCCTCCACTTT. It translates to CASSIGQGSGSPLHF.